This is a list of T cell receptor beta chains from one sample in a study of T cell changes during pregnancy in multiple sclerosis. Assay used: immunoSEQ multiplex PCR; TCRdb lists only in-frame clones, some missing. The table has tens of thousands of clones, 90% seen once. The source was peripheral blood, collected in the first trimester of pregnancy. The receptors were gathered from a female donor in good health, enrolled as a control in a pregnancy study. Each CDR3 is given without its conserved first and last residue. The D gene is left open where the match is weak.

D gene	J gene	V gene	CDR3 protein
TRBD1	TRBJ1-5	TRBV28	ASSFGTEGAPQH
.	TRBJ2-5	TRBV7-2	ASSSAGNVEAQY
.	TRBJ2-7	TRBV19	ASIGAALGFCEQY
.	TRBJ1-1	TRBV7-2	ASSLGGLTEAF
.	TRBJ1-4	TRBV7-2	ASGPSPGLFGKLF
TRBD1	TRBJ1-4	TRBV7-2	ASSFGTGGTNEKLF
TRBD2	TRBJ2-3	TRBV4-1	ASSHPLEGRADTQY
.	TRBJ2-5	TRBV5-4	ASSLAGQGGETQY
TRBD2	TRBJ2-1	TRBV5-6	ASSLDGSPSGYNEQF
TRBD1	TRBJ1-2	TRBV19	ASSTSTTGGNGYT
TRBD1	TRBJ2-7	TRBV5-1	ASSPGTGGEDEQY
TRBD2	TRBJ2-1	TRBV10-3	AISEGTSGSGSYNEQF
TRBD1	TRBJ2-2	TRBV18	ASSPPSGGETGELF
.	TRBJ2-1	TRBV4-1	ASSGLASSYNEQF
TRBD1	TRBJ1-5	TRBV28	ASIADRGWNQPQH
.	TRBJ2-7	TRBV5-6	ASSYTSAPQEQY
TRBD1	TRBJ1-1	TRBV18	ASSQGARNTEAF
TRBD1	TRBJ2-3	TRBV5-6	ASSSWQGARDTQY
.	TRBJ2-5	TRBV20-1	SAEGQETQY
TRBD1	TRBJ2-5	TRBV6-5	ASRPRQGPETQY
.	TRBJ1-6	TRBV5-1	ASSDRRGAYEDSPLH
.	TRBJ1-2	TRBV9	ASSPGSSRANYGYT
.	TRBJ1-1	TRBV6-4	ASRGTLNTEAF
.	TRBJ1-5	TRBV12-5	ASGLKRPQPQH
.	TRBJ2-1	TRBV6-1	ATSLENTAGEQF
.	TRBJ1-5	TRBV18	ASSPTVNQPQH
TRBD1	TRBJ2-3	TRBV4-3	ASSQDYGTGFSYSTDTQY
.	TRBJ1-2	TRBV27	ASSLLQGGVNYGYT
TRBD1	TRBJ1-2	TRBV2	ATEDRDSYGYT